This T cell receptor (beta chain) was documented in a study of T cells after posttransplantation cyclophosphamide. Germline V gives CDR1 SQVTM, CDR2 ANQGSEA. The J segment lost 6 bases and the V segment lost 4 bases, leaving 4 bases of the junction unmatched. CDR3 length equals 12 residues. Study-level results: Recipient CMV seropositivity and CMV reactivation strongly tracked TRB clonality. Tissue-infiltrating T cells from skin or gut overlapped little with blood T cells.

Control samples came 1 year after myeloablative marrow transplants with methotrexate plus calcineurin inhibitor. In regard to this clone: The antigen is undetermined.

Method: immunoSEQ multiplex PCR; TCRdb's copy keeps in-frame clones and lacks some. The repertoire holds about 9,900 clones, with roughly 88% as singletons. The V and J genes are TRBV29-1 and TRBJ2-7, with 9 bases that match TRBD1. Sequenced here: PBMCs, sampled after an allogeneic stem cell transplant with a calcineurin inhibitor and methotrexate. The TCR was taken from a male patient aged 25-45 years who received an allogeneic stem cell transplant from an unrelated donor, was CMV-positive, and had no GVHD. Among the T cells, some may be from the graft donor. Here the CDR3 reads CSVGTGVFEQYF. CDR3 DNA sequence: TGCAGCGTTGGGACAGGGGTGTTCGAGCAGTACTTC.